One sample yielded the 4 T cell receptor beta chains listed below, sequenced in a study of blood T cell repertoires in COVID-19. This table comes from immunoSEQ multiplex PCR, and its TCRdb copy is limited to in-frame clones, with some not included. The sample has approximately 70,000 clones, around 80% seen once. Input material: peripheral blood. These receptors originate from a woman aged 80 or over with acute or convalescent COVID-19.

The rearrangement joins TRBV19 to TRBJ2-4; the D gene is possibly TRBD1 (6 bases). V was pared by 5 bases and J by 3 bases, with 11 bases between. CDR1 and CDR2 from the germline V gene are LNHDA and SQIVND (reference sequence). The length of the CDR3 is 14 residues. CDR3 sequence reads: CASSQQGFKNIQYF. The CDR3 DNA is TGTGCCAGTAGTCAACAGGGTTTCAAAAACATTCAGTACTTC.

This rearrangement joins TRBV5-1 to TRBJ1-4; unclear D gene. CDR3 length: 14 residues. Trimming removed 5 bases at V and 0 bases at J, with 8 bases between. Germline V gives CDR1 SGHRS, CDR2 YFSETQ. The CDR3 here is CASRPGATNEKLFF. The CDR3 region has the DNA TGCGCCAGCAGGCCGGGTGCAACTAATGAAAAACTGTTTTTT.

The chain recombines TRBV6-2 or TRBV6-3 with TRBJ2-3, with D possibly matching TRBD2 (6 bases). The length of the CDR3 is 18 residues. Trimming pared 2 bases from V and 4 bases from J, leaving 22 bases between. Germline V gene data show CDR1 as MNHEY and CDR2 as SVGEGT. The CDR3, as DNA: TGTGCCAGCAGTTACCTAACGGGAGCAGGGTTTGGGGCAGATACGCAGTATTTT. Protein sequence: CASSYLTGAGFGADTQYF.

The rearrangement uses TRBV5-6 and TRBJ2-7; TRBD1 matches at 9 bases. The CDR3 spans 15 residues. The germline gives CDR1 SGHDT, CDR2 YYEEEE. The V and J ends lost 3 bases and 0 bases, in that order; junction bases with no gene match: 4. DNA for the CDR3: TGTGCCAGCAGCTGGGGACAGGGACTCTCCTACGAGCAGTACTTC. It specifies CASSWGQGLSYEQYF.